These T cell receptor beta chains were read from a single sample in a study of blood T cell repertoires in COVID-19. This table comes from immunoSEQ multiplex PCR, and its TCRdb copy is limited to in-frame clones, with some not included. The repertoire includes fewer than 250,000 clones, around 84% of them detected once, and 3.5% to 4.5% sits in the top ten. Sequenced: peripheral blood. The receptors originated from a man aged 45 to 65 with acute or convalescent COVID-19. Each CDR3 is given with its conserved first and last residue. A clone size is listed for some rows: how often the clone was seen (once, few, many), or a class if it is expanded.

TRBJ1-2,once,TRBV15,CATSRLEGLNYGYTF
TRBJ1-1,.,TRBV13,CASSRRWESEAFF
TRBJ2-7,.,TRBV12-3/TRBV12-4,CASSFPPYEQYF
TRBJ2-7,.,TRBV28,CASSLGGTGSYEQYF
TRBJ1-5,.,TRBV19,CASSMRGGGAGNQPQHF
TRBJ2-1,.,TRBV12-5,CASEEGQTATVYNEQFF
TRBJ1-4,.,TRBV5-1,CASSLTGPINEKLFF
TRBJ2-3,.,TRBV5-8,CASSEEGGLVDTQYF
TRBJ2-4,.,TRBV6-5,CASSYTTSGADIQYF
TRBJ1-4,.,TRBV3-1/TRBV3-2,CASSHTASGAEKLFF
TRBJ1-1,once,TRBV27,CASSLLTGMNTEAFF
TRBJ2-3,.,TRBV5-1,CASSTGLAGGRADTQYF
TRBJ1-5,.,TRBV19,CASSMSNRAGNQPQHF
TRBJ1-5,.,TRBV6-5,CASSPGQGHQPQHF
TRBJ1-1,few,TRBV27,CASTSGGARTEAFF
TRBJ1-1,.,TRBV9,CASSVGSRGTEAFF
TRBJ2-3,.,TRBV6-5,CASSYTGNTDTQYF
TRBJ2-7,.,TRBV7-8,CASSGNRASYEQYF
TRBJ1-5,few,TRBV6-5,CASSPGTGGNQPQHF
TRBJ1-2,.,TRBV19,CASSRDRGNYGYTF
TRBJ2-1,once,TRBV6-1,CASSEVGQGQNYNEQFF
TRBJ2-3,.,TRBV5-1,CASSSGGRGFTDTQYF
TRBJ1-4,few,TRBV2,CASSLRVDNEKLFF
TRBJ1-6,.,TRBV5-1,CASSLQDNSPLHF
TRBJ1-5,.,TRBV5-6,CASSLGTSLGPQHF
TRBJ2-6,.,TRBV6-6,CASTRSGANVLTF
TRBJ2-2,.,TRBV19,CASSGQNTGELFF
TRBJ2-3,.,TRBV7-2,CASSRTSITDTQYF
TRBJ1-1,.,TRBV6-2/TRBV6-3,CASSSGTALPTEAFF
TRBJ1-1,once,TRBV9,CASSVGHRGGITEAFF
TRBJ2-4,.,TRBV2,CASTEGTGLNIQYF
TRBJ2-7,.,TRBV24-1,CATRQGEDYEQYF
TRBJ2-7,.,TRBV6-4,CASSWDISSYEQYF
TRBJ1-1,.,TRBV19,CASSVPRDRGTEAFF
TRBJ2-3,.,TRBV7-6,CASSLVPGQPDTQYF
TRBJ1-5,.,TRBV7-8,CASSTGDRGLGQPQHF
TRBJ1-5,.,TRBV19,CASSMGGTQQPQHF
TRBJ1-2,.,TRBV18,CASSPSSLGTGDYGYTF
TRBJ1-1,.,TRBV11-2,CASSPQGEEAFF
TRBJ1-5,.,TRBV6-5,CASSGQGAIDQPQHF
TRBJ1-2,few,TRBV2,CASTRGTNYGYTF
TRBJ1-6,.,TRBV7-2,CASSPRQGTSSPLHF
TRBJ2-1,.,TRBV14,CASSLRDRVFNEQFF
TRBJ2-7,.,TRBV7-5,CVRSLGRDRSYEQYF
TRBJ2-1,.,TRBV19,CASSPQGPYNEQFF
TRBJ2-5,.,TRBV10-3,CAISAGGAGETQYF
TRBJ1-5,.,TRBV30,CAWSPGLKNQPQHF
TRBJ2-5,few,TRBV5-6,CASSFARRRKETQYF
TRBJ2-3,.,TRBV2,CASLGAGRSDTQYF
TRBJ1-6,.,TRBV5-4,CASSLYQGLNSPLHF
TRBJ1-2,.,TRBV5-1,CASSFTGMNGYTF
TRBJ2-3,.,TRBV29-1,CSSTGLAGASTDTQYF
TRBJ1-2,.,TRBV3-1/TRBV3-2,CASSQATAYTF
TRBJ1-5,.,TRBV3-1/TRBV3-2,CASSQDSSNQPQHF